The 28 T cell receptor beta chains listed next were all sequenced from one sample in a study of tumor and adjacent non-tumor tissue in lung cancer. This sample's RNA came from whole unsorted tissue. More than 3 cm separated this lung sample from the edge of the tumor. TCRbeta libraries were built with three rounds of nested PCR, modified from ARM-PCR. TCRdb ran MiXCR on the multiplex PCR reads and lists one entry per CDR3 protein. The repertoire holds approximately 100,000 distinct CDR3 sequences, with about 62% as singletons. Sequenced input: distant non-tumor lung tissue. Source of these receptors: a young man with non-small cell lung cancer.

This clonotype was counted many times. The chain carries TRBV10-3 and TRBJ2-5, with a tentative D call TRBD2 (6 bases). Germline-derived CDR1 and CDR2 are ENHRY and SYGVKD. Trimming stripped 2 bases from V and 0 bases from J, with 10 bases between. The CDR3 spans 15 residues. CDR3 region: CAISEGRDHQETQYF. CDR3 DNA: TGTGCCATCAGTGAGGGGCGGGACCACCAAGAGACCCAGTACTTC.

Worth noting for this clonotype: The CDR3 does not end in the conserved phenylalanine or tryptophan, so this is likely a read error. The chain combines TRBV20-1 with TRBJ2-3, with TRBD2 matching 7 bases. CDR1 is DFQATT, CDR2 SNEGSKA, per germline (reference sequence). The V and J ends lost 6 bases and 5 bases, in that order; junction bases with no gene match: 11. The CDR3 has 14 residues. Here the CDR3 reads CSAVDGLVVDTQYL. The CDR3 bases are TGCAGTGCGGTAGACGGACTAGTTGTAGATACGCAGTATCTT.

This clonotype was recorded at least ten times. The V and J genes are TRBV6-5 and TRBJ1-1, with 8 nucleotides matching TRBD1. J lost 4 bases, V lost 11 bases, and 6 bases had no gene match. Germline CDR1 MNHEY, CDR2 SVGAGI. The CDR3 covers 12 residues. CDR3 amino acids: CASRGLATEAFF. In DNA form, the CDR3 reads TGTGCCTCCAGGGGGCTAGCCACTGAAGCTTTCTTT.

Of note for this clonotype: A much more abundant neighbour one base away suggests this may be a read error. V gene TRBV24-1 combines with J gene TRBJ2-3, with 8 positions matching TRBD2. With V trimmed by 8 bases and J by 6 bases, 6 bases remained unmatched. Germline loops: CDR1 KGHDR, CDR2 SFDVKD. The CDR3 contains 13 residues. Here the CDR3 DNA reads TGTGCCACCAAACGGGAGGGGAAGGATACGCAGTATTTT. This sequence encodes CATKREGKDTQYF.

With respect to this clonotype: The conserved phenylalanine or tryptophan normally closing the CDR3 is absent here, so this likely arose from a read error. The limits of the CDR3 on the DNA are not certain, so only TCRdb's listed CDR3 is given. The chain carries TRBV6-2 or TRBV6-3 and TRBJ2-7; whether TRBD2, the table's D call, matches the DNA was not checked. In germline, CDR1 is MNHEY, CDR2 SVGEGT. Inclusive of both ends, the CDR3 amounts to 14 amino acids. CDR3 sequence reads: CASSPSGYGGEQNL.

Concerning this clonotype itself: A much larger clone differs by one base, so this may be a read error. The genes are TRBV4-1 and TRBJ1-6; TRBD1 might be the D (6 bases). The CDR3 is 20 amino acids. CDR1 is MGHRA, CDR2 YSYEKL, per germline. The DNA for the CDR3 is TGCGCCAGCAGCCAAGAGGTGACAGGCGGTTTGGGCTCCTATAATTCATCCCTCCACTTT. Translating gives CASSQEVTGGLGSYNSSLHF.

Concerning this clonotype: Germline and junction disagree at one end, which may indicate a read error. V is TRBV11-2 and J is TRBJ2-1; maybe TRBD2 (5 bases). Germline values: CDR1 SGHAT, CDR2 FQNNGV. CDR3 length equals 13 residues. The CDR3 bases are TGTGCCAGCAGTTTAGGAGGAGGACTTCTGCTGTTCTTC. The encoded protein is CASSLGGGLLLFF.

With regard to this clonotype: Compared with germline, one end of the junction differs, possibly owing to a read error. This sequence joins TRBV6-5 and TRBJ2-5; D perhaps matches TRBD1 (5 bases). From germline, CDR1 is MNHEY and CDR2 SVGAGI. The CDR3 extends over 14 amino acids. The CDR3, as DNA: TGTGACAGCAGTTACGACAGCAGTATAGAGACCCAGTACTTC. Its protein is CDSSYDSSIETQYF.

This chain links TRBV11-2 with TRBJ1-4, with D maybe TRBD1 (5 bases). This CDR3 is 16 amino acids long. V shed 6 bases and J shed 3 bases, with 17 bases lying between them. Germline V lookup: CDR1 SGHAT, CDR2 FQNNGV. CDR3 region: CASSTDSGQANEKLFF. The DNA of the CDR3 is TGTGCCAGCAGTACAGATTCGGGGCAAGCTAATGAAAAACTGTTTTTT. The whole variable domain, remainder taken from reference TRBV11-2 and TRBJ1-4, is EAGVAQSPRYKIIEKRQSVAFWCNPISGHATLYWYQQILGQGPKLLIQFQNNGVVDDSQLPKDRFSAERLKGVDSTLKIQPAKLEDSAVYLCASSTDSGQANEKLFFGSGTQLSVL.

This clonotype was recorded many times. This sequence joins TRBV11-1 and TRBJ2-3; tentative D call: TRBD1 (5 bases). The CDR3 is 16 amino acids. Germline V gives CDR1 SGHAT, CDR2 FQDESV (reference sequence). V was trimmed by 1 base and J by 1 base, leaving 12 bases between them. In DNA form, the CDR3 reads TGTGCCAGCAGCTTAGAGGACATATTACGCACAGATACGCAGTATTTT. Amino acid sequence: CASSLEDILRTDTQYF.

The chain combines TRBV7-2 with TRBJ2-1, with a possible D match to TRBD2 (6 bases). The CDR3 runs 15 residues. Germline CDR1 SGHTA, CDR2 FQGNSA. V was pared by 4 bases and J by 9 bases, with 19 bases between. The CDR3 is CASSSRRGGPSEQFF. CDR3 nucleotide sequence: TGTGCCAGCAGCTCCCGCCGCGGAGGGCCCAGTGAGCAGTTCTTC. The full variable domain, its missing parts supplied by reference TRBV7-2 and TRBJ2-1, is GAGVSQSPSNKVTEKGKDVELRCDPISGHTALYWYRQSLGQGLEFLIYFQGNSAPDKSGLPSDRFSAERTGGSVSTLTIQRTQQEDSAVYLCASSSRRGGPSEQFFGPGTRLTVL.

Concerning this clonotype: The junction and the germline gene differ at one end; a read error may be behind it. This chain joins TRBV6-5 and TRBJ2-7; D may correspond to TRBD1 or TRBD2 (5 bases each). Germline assignment: CDR1 MNHEY and CDR2 SVGAGI. CDR3 length: 14 residues. The CDR3 nucleotides are TGTGCAAGCAGTACTAGTAGGGACGCCGCATTGGCGTACTTC. Its translation is CASSTSRDAALAYF.

The table lists this clonotype with a count of one. No conserved phenylalanine or tryptophan ends this CDR3, so it is likely a read error. This chain joins TRBV6-2 or TRBV6-3 and TRBJ2-7; D possibly corresponds to TRBD1 (6 bases). CDR1 is MNHEY and CDR2 is SVGEGT in the germline V gene. The CDR3 totals 13 residues. CDR3 sequence (DNA): TGTGCAAGCAGTTACAGGGACATCTACGAGCAGTACCTC. Its protein product is CASSYRDIYEQYL.

A word on this clonotype: A much larger clone differs by one base, so this may be a read error. The chain joins TRBV4-1 to TRBJ2-1, with 10 bases fitting TRBD2. The CDR3 totals 15 residues. V shed 1 base and J 6 bases; nucleotides not matched to a gene: 3. Germline loops: CDR1 MGHRA, CDR2 YSYEKL. In DNA, the CDR3 is TGCGCCAGCAGCCAAGTAGCGGGGGGAGGCAATGAGCAGTTCTTC. Its protein is CASSQVAGGGNEQFF.

The V gene is TRBV6-6, the J gene TRBJ2-7; D may be TRBD2 (6 bases). In germline, CDR1 is MNHNY, CDR2 SVGAGI (reference sequence). V was trimmed by 10 bases and J by 2 bases, leaving 21 bases between them. The CDR3 is 15 residues long. The CDR3 protein is CANRSGGASTYEQYF. CDR3 nucleotide sequence: TGTGCCAACAGGTCAGGCGGGGCATCGACCTACGAGCAGTACTTC.

This clonotype was detected ten times or more. The chain has TRBV6-2 or TRBV6-3 and TRBJ1-2; D may be TRBD1 (5 bases). V lost 2 bases and J 4 bases, leaving 17 bases between the germline ends. The length of the CDR3 is 16 residues. Germline V gives CDR1 MNHEY, CDR2 SVGEGT. The CDR3 sequence: CASSYSSIAGVYGYTF. In DNA, the CDR3 is TGTGCCAGCAGTTACAGTTCCATCGCGGGGGTCTATGGCTACACCTTC.

This clonotype occurred a few times. The rearrangement uses TRBV20-1 and TRBJ2-6; D uncertain. Trimming cost V 1 base and J 0 bases, with 10 bases left between them. CDR1 and CDR2 (germline): DFQATT, SNEGSKA (reference sequence). The CDR3 is 16 amino acids. The CDR3 DNA follows: TGCAGTGCTAGAGCCGGACGGCTCTCTGGGGCCAACGTCCTGACTTTC. It codes for CSARAGRLSGANVLTF.

With regard to this clonotype: Germline and junction disagree at one end, which may indicate a read error. CDR3 sequence (DNA): TGCAGTGCTAGAGATAGGGCCACCTACGAGCACTATTTC. Translating it yields CSARDRATYEHYF. The chain joins TRBV20-1 to TRBJ2-7, with D hard to call. The CDR3 is 13 residues long. CDR1 and CDR2 (germline): DFQATT, SNEGSKA (reference sequence).

This clonotype was observed at least ten times. This chain's CDR3 is CASSHQGGGANVLTF. CDR3 nucleotides: TGTGCCAGCAGCCATCAGGGTGGTGGGGCCAACGTCCTGACTTTC. The V call is TRBV12-3 or TRBV12-4, the J call TRBJ2-6, with D perhaps matching TRBD1 (5 bases). V was cut by 6 bases and J by 3 bases, with 12 bases left in between. This CDR3 region has 15 residues.

About this clonotype: The CDR3 ends on some other residue instead of the conserved phenylalanine or tryptophan, so this is likely a read error. The rearrangement joins TRBV12-3 or TRBV12-4 to TRBJ2-7; 10 bases map to TRBD2. The CDR3 sequence is 17 residues long. The CDR3 loop reads CASCLSSGGVSPYEQYY. The CDR3, as DNA: TGTGCCAGCTGTTTATCCAGCGGGGGGGTCAGCCCATACGAGCAGTACTAC.

This clonotype was seen at least ten times. The rearrangement joins TRBV6-1 to TRBJ2-3; D possibly corresponds to TRBD2 (6 bases). The germline gives CDR1 MNHNS, CDR2 SASEGT. V was clipped by 7 bases and J by 4 bases, with 18 bases between them. The CDR3 extends over 15 amino acids. The CDR3 region has the DNA TGTGCCAGCACCCGAAGGGCGGGGTCCGCAGATACGCAGTATTTT. Its protein is CASTRRAGSADTQYF.

On this clonotype itself: Sequence at one end of the junction differs from germline and may be a read error. The V call is TRBV11-3, the J call TRBJ1-1; TRBD1 aligns across 8 bases. CDR1 is SGHNT, CDR2 YENEEA, per germline. CDR3 length: 14 amino acids. CDR3 bases: TGTGCTAGCAGCTTGAGACAGGGGAACACTGAAGCTTCCTTT. As protein: CASSLRQGNTEASF.

As for this clonotype: A much larger clone sits a single nucleotide away, making a read error possible. The rearrangement uses TRBV7-2 and TRBJ2-7; the match to TRBD1 covers 10 bases. CDR1 SGHTA and CDR2 FQGNSA come from the germline V gene. The CDR3 covers 15 residues. The CDR3 region has the DNA TGTGCCAGCAGCCCTCAGGGACAGGGGTCCTACGGGCAGTACTTC. Translated, it gives CASSPQGQGSYGQYF.

This clonotype was seen repeatedly, ten times or more. The gene calls are TRBV28 and TRBJ2-1; weak D call: TRBD2 (5 bases). CDR3 length: 14 residues. V shed 2 bases and J shed 8 bases, with 13 bases lying between them. Looked up from germline, CDR1 is MDHEN and CDR2 is SYDVKM. Written as DNA, the CDR3 is TGTGCCAGCAGTTTACGTTCGGCGGGCGATGAGCAGTTCTTC. Translated: CASSLRSAGDEQFF.

On this clonotype itself: This may stem from a read error, because a much larger clone lies one nucleotide away. The CDR3 ends on some other residue instead of the conserved phenylalanine or tryptophan, so this is likely a read error. The genes are TRBV4-3 and TRBJ2-2; 8 bases map to TRBD2. The CDR3 is made up of 14 amino acids. V lost 2 bases and J lost 6; bases outside the gene matches: 2. Per germline, CDR1 LGHNA and CDR2 YSLEER. In DNA, the CDR3 is TGCGCCAGCAGCCAATGGGGACTAGCCGGGGAGCTGTTTCTT. This gives the protein CASSQWGLAGELFL.

The chain has TRBV20-1 and TRBJ2-1; D may be TRBD1 or TRBD2 (5 bases each). Germline V gene sequence: CDR1 DFQATT, CDR2 SNEGSKA (reference sequence). This CDR3 has 15 residues. The CDR3 loop is CRAHSERGTYNEQFF. The CDR3 DNA follows: TGCAGGGCTCATAGCGAGAGGGGCACCTACAATGAGCAGTTCTTC.

The chain employs TRBV14 and TRBJ2-2, with TRBD1 matching over 7 bases. Germline V CDR1 and CDR2: SGHDN, FVKESK. The CDR3 is made up of 15 amino acids. V shed 9 bases, J shed 5 bases, and the junction held 12 bases outside the gene matches. The CDR3 is CASRYTGDRTGELFF. The CDR3 DNA reads TGTGCCAGTAGATACACAGGGGACCGGACCGGGGAGCTGTTTTTT.

This chain joins TRBV29-1 and TRBJ1-2; perhaps TRBD1 as D (6 bases). Between the trimmed V and J ends, which lost 6 bases and 8 bases, there was a span of 25 bases. In germline, CDR1 is SQVTM, CDR2 ANQGSEA. This CDR3 contains 15 residues. CDR3 DNA: TGCAGCGTCGATGTGGCAGGGGCGTTCATGGGAGGCTACACCTTC. It translates to CSVDVAGAFMGGYTF.